This T cell receptor beta chain was found in a study of blood T cell repertoires in COVID-19. Germline lookup yields CDR1 MNHNY and CDR2 SVGAGI (reference sequence). With V trimmed by 2 bases and J by 11 bases, 5 bases remained unmatched. This CDR3 region has 14 residues. In the source study's methods: Reference gene primer amplification gave estimated nucleated cell counts. Sequencing used immunoSEQ multiplex PCR; TCRdb keeps in-frame clones, though not all of them. That table furnishes V, J and clone size, whereas the DNA furnished D and trimming. The sample holds 79,000 or so clones, about 87% seen once.

The genes are TRBV6-6 and TRBJ1-4; 10 bases match TRBD1. The receptor was isolated from a human donor in a cohort sampled during active COVID-19. The sequenced sample consisted of peripheral blood. This CDR3 reads CASSYDRGLDKLFF. The CDR3 DNA reads TGTGCCAGCAGTTACGACAGGGGGCTAGACAAACTGTTTTTT.